Listed below are T cell receptor beta chains from one sample, sequenced in a study of T cell repertoires in cytomegalovirus infection. TCRdb reprocessed the reads via MiXCR and lists one record per CDR3 protein. The sample records some 800,000 distinct CDR3 sequences, approximately 32% being singletons. Their specific antigens are unknown. Sequencing was performed on cultured CD8+ T cells from PBMCs, taken from culture after CMV antigen stimulation. These receptors originate from a human donor in good health (CMV status not recorded). Some clones in this sample may be carry-over from other donors' samples. Each CDR3 is given with its conserved first and last residue. A D gene is named only where the DNA matches it firmly. Size is omitted from some rows. Given values are once, few, many or a class for expanded clones.

V: TRBV7-9; size: many; J: TRBJ1-5; D: .; DNA: TGTGCCAGCAGCTTAGCAGGGGGCAATCAGCCCCAGCATTTT; CDR3: CASSLAGGNQPQHF
V: TRBV29-1; size: .; J: TRBJ1-2; D: .; DNA: TGCAGCGGTGAGACGGTGGAGACCTTC; CDR3: CSGETVETF
V: TRBV10-3; size: .; J: TRBJ2-1; D: TRBD2; DNA: TGTGCCATCAGTGAGATGATGGCGGGGGACTACAATGAGCAGTTCTTC; CDR3: CAISEMMAGDYNEQFF
V: TRBV2; size: .; J: TRBJ1-1; D: .; DNA: TGTGCCAGCAGTGAAGACGCGAGCACTGAAGCTTTCTTT; CDR3: CASSEDASTEAFF
V: TRBV2; size: few; J: TRBJ1-2; D: TRBD1; DNA: TGTGCCAGCAGTGACCCCGGGACAGGGGTTTATGGCTACACCTTC; CDR3: CASSDPGTGVYGYTF
V: TRBV6-2/TRBV6-3; size: once; J: TRBJ2-1; D: .; DNA: TGTGCCAGCAGTTACTCGAGGCTGGGGGGCAATGAGCAGTTCTTC; CDR3: CASSYSRLGGNEQFF
V: TRBV4-1; size: .; J: TRBJ2-2; D: TRBD1; DNA: TGCGCCAGCAGCCAAGGAACGACAGGGGTAACCGGGGAGCTGTTTTTT; CDR3: CASSQGTTGVTGELFF
V: TRBV6-1; size: .; J: TRBJ2-7; D: TRBD1; DNA: TGTGCCAGCAGGCTTCGGGACAGCACCTACGAGCAGTACTTC; CDR3: CASRLRDSTYEQYF
V: TRBV11-2; size: few; J: TRBJ1-1; D: .; DNA: TGTGCCAGCAGCATCCTTTTCTACACTGAAGCTTTCTTT; CDR3: CASSILFYTEAFF
V: TRBV12-3/TRBV12-4; size: few; J: TRBJ1-6; D: .; DNA: TGTGCCAGCAGCCTAAATCTGCCGTCACCCCTCCACTTT; CDR3: CASSLNLPSPLHF
V: TRBV27; size: .; J: TRBJ2-7; D: TRBD2; DNA: TGTGCCAGCAGTTTATGGGGGGGACGGGACGAGCAGTACTTC; CDR3: CASSLWGGRDEQYF
V: TRBV14; size: .; J: TRBJ2-7; D: .; DNA: TGTGCCAGCAGCTGGGTTTCGGCTGGCGAGCAGTACTTC; CDR3: CASSWVSAGEQYF
V: TRBV20-1; size: .; J: TRBJ2-3; D: TRBD2; DNA: TGCAGTACAGCGGGACTAGCGGGGGGTCGAAGTCTTGTGAGCACAGATACGCAGTATTTT; CDR3: CSTAGLAGGRSLVSTDTQYF
V: TRBV7-6; size: .; J: TRBJ1-4; D: TRBD1; DNA: TGTGCCAGCAGCTTATGGATCGGGACAGTTTATGAAAAACTGTTTTTT; CDR3: CASSLWIGTVYEKLFF
V: TRBV6-1; size: .; J: TRBJ2-1; D: TRBD2; DNA: TGTGCCAGCAGGTCAAGCGGGGGGGATTATGAGCAGTTCTTC; CDR3: CASRSSGGDYEQFF
V: TRBV4-2; size: few; J: TRBJ2-2; D: TRBD2; DNA: TGTGCCAGCAGCCAAGATCTGGGTAGCGGGGACTCCCACGGGGAGCTGTTTTTT; CDR3: CASSQDLGSGDSHGELFF
V: TRBV14; size: few; J: TRBJ1-1; D: .; DNA: TGTGCCAGCAGCCAAGATTGGAGGGTCGGAACTGAAGCTTTCTTT; CDR3: CASSQDWRVGTEAFF
V: TRBV7-8; size: many; J: TRBJ1-1; D: TRBD1; DNA: TGTGCCAGCAGCTTAGGTGGGACAGCCCCACAGCCTTTGATGAACACTGAAGCTTTCTTT; CDR3: CASSLGGTAPQPLMNTEAFF
V: TRBV29-1; size: few; J: TRBJ2-1; D: TRBD2; DNA: TGCAGCGTTGAAGGACTAGCGGGGGGTAGGAATTACAATGAGCAGTTCTTC; CDR3: CSVEGLAGGRNYNEQFF
V: TRBV6-2/TRBV6-3; size: .; J: TRBJ2-2; D: TRBD2; DNA: TGTGCCAGCAGTTACGGGGCTAGCGGGGGCGCGAACACCGGGGAGCTGTTTTTT; CDR3: CASSYGASGGANTGELFF
V: TRBV6-1; size: .; J: TRBJ2-3; D: .; DNA: TGTGCCAGCAGTGTACCCTCTCCGGGGCCTACAGATACGCAGTATTTT; CDR3: CASSVPSPGPTDTQYF
V: TRBV5-3; size: .; J: TRBJ2-1; D: .; DNA: TGTGCCAGCAGCCACATCTCTAATGAGCAGTTCTTC; CDR3: CASSHISNEQFF
V: TRBV20-1; size: .; J: TRBJ2-1; D: .; DNA: TGCAGTGCTAACTACAGAGCCTCCTACAATGAGCAGTTCTTC; CDR3: CSANYRASYNEQFF
V: TRBV12-3/TRBV12-4; size: few; J: TRBJ1-1; D: .; DNA: TGTGCCAGCAGTTTAAGGGCGAGGAACACTGAAGCTTTCTTT; CDR3: CASSLRARNTEAFF
V: TRBV2; size: .; J: TRBJ2-3; D: .; DNA: TGTGCCAGTTCGGACGGGGGCCTCACAGATACGCAGTATTTT; CDR3: CASSDGGLTDTQYF
V: TRBV27; size: .; J: TRBJ2-1; D: TRBD2; DNA: TGTGCCAGCAGTTTCCCGCGGGGGGTTCTAAACAATGAGCAGTTCTTC; CDR3: CASSFPRGVLNNEQFF
V: TRBV7-2; size: many; J: TRBJ1-2; D: TRBD1; DNA: TGTGCCAGCAGCAAAGACAGGGGGAGTAACTATGGCTACACCTTC; CDR3: CASSKDRGSNYGYTF
V: TRBV28; size: .; J: TRBJ1-1; D: .; DNA: TGTGCCAGCAGCACCCGGGGTCGGCTACATGAAGCTTTCTTT; CDR3: CASSTRGRLHEAFF
V: TRBV28; size: .; J: TRBJ1-5; D: TRBD1; DNA: TGTGCCAGCAGTGAAGACAGGGCGAGCAATCAGCCCCAGCATTTT; CDR3: CASSEDRASNQPQHF
V: TRBV7-9; size: .; J: TRBJ2-2; D: .; DNA: TGTGCCAGCAGCCCCCGGGACACTTTGAACACCGGGGAGCTGTTTTTT; CDR3: CASSPRDTLNTGELFF
V: TRBV27; size: .; J: TRBJ1-3; D: .; DNA: TGTGCCAGCAGTCAGGAGTGGGTTAGGCCTGGAAACACCATATATTTT; CDR3: CASSQEWVRPGNTIYF
V: TRBV14; size: .; J: TRBJ2-2; D: .; DNA: TGTGCCAGCAGCCAAGGCCCCGGCCCGGGCTGGACCGGGGAGCTGTTTTTT; CDR3: CASSQGPGPGWTGELFF
V: TRBV7-9; size: many; J: TRBJ1-6; D: .; DNA: TGTGCCAGCAGCCCAGGACAATCTAATTCACCCCTCCACTTT; CDR3: CASSPGQSNSPLHF